This entry is about one T cell receptor (beta chain). The source of the sample is a study of blood T cell repertoires in COVID-19. Study as a whole: Acute-phase and convalescent COVID-19 samples originated in the United States, Italy and Spain.

Seattle researchers signed up patients amid active infection and tracked them longitudinally. Per the original methods: Reference gene primers were amplified, and this amplification served to estimate nucleated cell counts. Measured with immunoSEQ multiplex PCR; TCRdb has only the in-frame clones, and not every one. V, J and clone size reflect that table, while D and trimming were determined from the DNA. The table shows approximately 120,000 clones, with 81% occurring only once. Specimen: peripheral blood. The TCR sequence derives from a man aged 25-45 years with COVID-19, enrolled during active disease.

As DNA, the CDR3 is TGTGCCAGCAGTTTTGTTAATCTGAGGCTTTCCTACGAGCAGTACTTC. Protein: CASSFVNLRLSYEQYF. The chain combines TRBV28 with TRBJ2-7; D is uncertain. V was clipped by 3 bases and J by 1 base, with 16 bases between them. The CDR3 runs 16 residues. Germline CDR1 MDHEN, CDR2 SYDVKM.